This T cell receptor beta chain was captured by sequencing in a study of blood T cell repertoires in COVID-19. In the study overall: The cDNA or gDNA used as material had been derived from T cells, B-cell-depleted T cells, or PBMCs.

This clone was counted a single time. In germline, CDR1 is KGHDR, CDR2 SFDVKD. The ends were cut back, 3 bases at V and 0 bases at J, with 8 bases in the middle. CDR3 length: 15 residues. Per the original methods: By means of reference gene primer amplification, nucleated cell counts were estimated. Sequencing used immunoSEQ multiplex PCR; TCRdb keeps in-frame clones, though not all of them. D and trimming were read from the DNA, whereas the V and J calls and clone size are those reported in that table. This sample yields approximately 290,000 clones, of which 75% to 90% are seen a single time; approximately 0.84% belongs to the top ten.

Specimen: peripheral blood. The TCR originated in a man aged 25 to 45 with acute or convalescent COVID-19. The rearrangement uses TRBV24-1 and TRBJ2-1; D is possibly TRBD2 (7 bases). The CDR3, as DNA: TGTGCCACCAGTGATAGGGGGGGCTCCTACAATGAGCAGTTCTTC. As protein: CATSDRGGSYNEQFF.